This T cell receptor (beta chain) was captured in a study of shared clonotypes between healthy human individuals. The overall study: There were three CD4 naive, three CD4 memory, two CD8 naive and one CD8 memory plates per donor.

This CDR3 contains 15 residues. CDR1 and CDR2 from the germline V gene are SGHKS and YYEKEE (reference sequence). The junction had 2 bases not matched to a gene; V was cut back by 0 bases and J by 6 bases. Remarks on this clone: The antigen is not known.

Generated by immunoSEQ multiplex PCR, the TCRdb table keeps only in-frame clones and is missing some. The repertoire includes approximately 2.4 million clones, approximately 95% of them detected once, and about 0.13% sits in the top ten. General study results and limits: Clonotype sharing across a few donors was observed for 4% to 5.5% of naive CD4 clonotypes. Clonotype sharing levels among donors were expected to vary with sequencing depth. For sorted subsets, rarefaction showed incomplete sequencing despite large depth.

The sequencing sample was made of naive CD4+ T cells sorted from blood. Regarding subset: CD45RA+ positively selected. The genes are TRBV5-5 and TRBJ1-6; the match to TRBD1 covers 8 bases. This TCR was sampled from a man between 18 and 35 years old in good health. CDR3 nucleotides: TGTGCCAGCAGCTTGGCAGGGGGCTCTAATTCACCCCTCCACTTT. Its protein product is CASSLAGGSNSPLHF.